This passage covers 11 T cell receptor beta chains from one sample sequenced in a study of blood T cell repertoires in COVID-19. Using immunoSEQ multiplex PCR, the repertoire was profiled, and TCRdb retains in-frame clones only, with some absent. The table includes under 200,000 clones, 88% detected once. Material for sequencing was peripheral blood. The receptor source for this set is a man aged 35 to 55 with active or convalescent COVID-19.

V gene TRBV6-5 combines with J gene TRBJ2-7; D gene ambiguous. The CDR3 is 11 amino acids. Trimming took off 6 bases at V and 7 bases at J, with 10 bases between the two ends. CDR1 is MNHEY and CDR2 is SVGAGI in the germline V gene. CDR3 sequence (DNA): TGTGCCAGCAGGGTGGGCCCTGAGCAGTACTTC. Translation: CASRVGPEQYF.

The chain couples TRBV5-4 to TRBJ2-3; D unclear. The CDR3 runs 12 residues. The germline V gene has CDR1 SGHNT and CDR2 YYREEE (reference sequence). The ends were cut back, 4 bases at V and 6 bases at J, with 9 bases in the middle. Here the CDR3 DNA reads TGTGCCAGCAGCGCTGTAGCTGATACGCAGTATTTT. This gives the protein CASSAVADTQYF. The variable domain in full, with the rest retrieved from reference TRBV5-4 and TRBJ2-3, is ETGVTQSPTHLIKTRGQQVTLRCSSQSGHNTVSWYQQALGQGPQFIFQYYREEENGRGNFPPRFSGLQFPNYSSELNVNALELDDSALYLCASSAVADTQYFGPGTRLTVL.

The V gene is TRBV27, the J gene TRBJ1-1; D unclear. V was shortened by 8 bases and J by 0 bases, with 13 bases between the two germline ends. Germline values: CDR1 MNHEY, CDR2 SMNVEV (reference sequence). The CDR3 covers 14 residues. The DNA for the CDR3 is TGTGCCAGCTATCCTGGACTGTTGAACACTGAAGCTTTCTTT. Protein: CASYPGLLNTEAFF.

The V and J genes are TRBV5-5 and TRBJ2-7, with D perhaps matching TRBD1 (7 bases). The CDR3 contains 11 residues. The germline V gene encodes CDR1 SGHKS and CDR2 YYEKEE (reference sequence). V was cut by 7 bases and J by 11 bases, with 16 bases left in between. The CDR3 DNA reads as TGTGCCAGCGGGTGGGGGGACAGTGAGTACTTC. Its translation is CASGWGDSEYF.

This sequence joins TRBV27 and TRBJ2-3; D may be TRBD1 (5 bases). The CDR3 extends over 13 amino acids. Trimming stripped 5 bases from V and 11 bases from J, with 17 bases between. CDR1 and CDR2 (germline): MNHEY, SMNVEV (reference sequence). This CDR3 reads CASSPYSSRGQYF. CDR3 DNA sequence: TGTGCCAGCAGTCCCTACTCATCAAGGGGGCAGTATTTT.

The chain is built from TRBV7-2 and TRBJ1-6; D gene ambiguous. The germline CDR1 and CDR2 sequences are SGHTA and FQGNSA. The CDR3 length is 13 residues. The V end lost 4 bases, the J end lost 14 bases, and 15 bases lay between the germline ends. The CDR3 loop is CASSSQADTSLHF. DNA of the CDR3: TGTGCCAGCAGCTCCCAAGCTGACACCTCCCTCCACTTT.

J is TRBJ2-3 and V is TRBV7-3, with 8 positions matching TRBD2. Germline assignment: CDR1 SGHTA and CDR2 FQGTGA. J gave up 3 bases and V 3 bases, and 5 bases lay outside the gene matches. The CDR3 covers 15 residues. CDR3 region: CASSFGGELTDTQYF. The CDR3 region has the DNA TGTGCCAGCAGCTTCGGGGGGGAGCTAACAGATACGCAGTATTTT. The variable domain in full, with the rest retrieved from reference TRBV7-3 and TRBJ2-3, is GAGVSQTPSNKVTEKGKYVELRCDPISGHTALYWYRQSLGQGPEFLIYFQGTGAADDSGLPNDRFFAVRPEGSVSTLKIQRTERGDSAVYLCASSFGGELTDTQYFGPGTRLTVL.

This clone was detected only a few times. This CDR3 reads CASRLPGQNYGYTF. In DNA, the CDR3 is TGTGCCAGCAGGCTTCCGGGACAGAACTATGGCTACACCTTC. The chain joins TRBV28 to TRBJ1-2; 7 nucleotides match TRBD1. The CDR3 runs to 14 residues. CDR1 MDHEN and CDR2 SYDVKM come from the germline V gene. Germline trimming cut 6 bases from V and 2 bases from J; bases unmatched to any gene: 6.

This clone was seen a handful of times. CDR3 sequence reads: CASSRTLTGESPLHF. The CDR3 nucleotides read TGTGCCAGCAGCCGGACATTGACAGGGGAGTCACCCCTCCACTTT. This chain uses TRBV4-2 with TRBJ1-6, with 8 nucleotides matching TRBD1. Losses at the gene ends were 4 bases for V and 10 bases for J; bases not matched to a gene: 9. CDR1 and CDR2 from the germline V gene are LGHNA and YNFKEQ. CDR3 length equals 15 residues.

This clone has only one observation. This chain links TRBV24-1 with TRBJ2-3, with D perhaps matching TRBD1 (5 bases). The V end lost 4 bases, the J end lost 2 bases, and 15 bases lay between the germline ends. Germline CDR1 is KGHDR and CDR2 is SFDVKD. This CDR3 spans 16 amino acids. The CDR3 region has the DNA TGTGCCACCAGTGAAGCAGGGATTGACTTCACAGATACGCAGTATTTT. As protein: CATSEAGIDFTDTQYF.

This chain joins TRBV3-1 (or the pseudogene TRBV3-2) and TRBJ1-1; TRBD1 is a possible D gene (5 bases). CDR1 and CDR2 (germline): LGHDT, YNNKEL (reference sequence). This CDR3 is built from 15 residues. Between the trimmed V and J ends, which lost 4 bases and 4 bases, there was a span of 16 bases. Here the CDR3 reads CASSLKRGGSTEAFF. The CDR3 DNA sequence: TGTGCCAGCAGCCTAAAACGGGGGGGGAGCACTGAAGCTTTCTTT.